This passage covers 26 T cell receptor beta chains from one sample sequenced in a study of cytomegalovirus exposure and HLA in healthy donors. 13 Jbeta primers and 60 Vbeta primers were used for the PCR. Clones were sequenced by immunoSEQ multiplex PCR, and TCRdb holds only the in-frame ones, with some missing. This sample's clone table lists about 72,000 clones. Sequences were obtained from PBMCs. These TCRs come from a man aged 40-55 years in good health and CMV-seronegative.

The chain has TRBV7-8 and TRBJ1-3, with D possibly being TRBD1 (5 bases). The germline V and J ends were trimmed by 1 base and 4 bases, with 8 bases remaining between them. The CDR3 runs to 14 residues. The germline V gene has CDR1 SGHVS and CDR2 FQNEAQ. CDR3 residues: CASSLGRGGNTIYF. In DNA form, the CDR3 reads TGTGCCAGCAGCTTAGGGCGGGGGGGAAACACCATATATTTT. The complete variable domain, with remaining parts taken from reference TRBV7-8 and TRBJ1-3, reads GAGVSQSPRYKVAKRGQDVALRCDPISGHVSLFWYQQALGQGPEFLTYFQNEAQLDKSGLPSDRFFAERPEGSVSTLKIQRTQQEDSAVYLCASSLGRGGNTIYFGEGSWLTVV.

The V call is TRBV9, the J call TRBJ1-1, with 8 bases fitting TRBD1. Germline loops: CDR1 SGDLS, CDR2 YYNGEE. The CDR3 contains 15 residues. J lost 2 bases, V lost 4 bases, and 7 bases had no gene match. Written as DNA, the CDR3 is TGTGCCAGCAGCCCGACAGGGGTTTATAACACTGAAGCTTTCTTT. This encodes CASSPTGVYNTEAFF. Drawing the rest from reference TRBV9 and TRBJ1-1, the complete variable domain is DSGVTQTPKHLITATGQRVTLRCSPRSGDLSVYWYQQSLDQGLQFLIQYYNGEERAKGNILERFSAQQFPDLHSELNLSSLELGDSALYFCASSPTGVYNTEAFFGQGTRLTVV.

The V call is TRBV19, the J call TRBJ2-3, with 7 nucleotides matching TRBD2. The V segment lost 6 bases and the J segment 1 base; nucleotides outside the gene matches: 7. The V gene's germline CDR1 is LNHDA and CDR2 SQIVND (reference sequence). CDR3 length: 15 residues. DNA of the CDR3: TGTGCCAGTAGGGGCGGGGGAGGTGGCACAGATACGCAGTATTTT. As protein: CASRGGGGGTDTQYF.

V gene TRBV30 combines with J gene TRBJ1-6; D is possibly TRBD1 (5 bases). Between the trimmed V and J ends, which lost 0 bases and 6 bases, there was a span of 12 bases. Germline V gives CDR1 GTSNPN, CDR2 SVGIG (reference sequence). The CDR3 is 15 amino acids. CDR3 in amino acids: CAWSVLGLSNSPLHF. CDR3 bases: TGTGCCTGGAGTGTATTGGGACTGAGTAATTCACCCCTCCACTTT. Variable domain in full (rest from reference TRBV30 and TRBJ1-6): SQTIHQWPATLVQPVGSPLSLECTVEGTSNPNLYWYRQAAGRGLQLLFYSVGIGQISSEVPQNLSASRPQDRQFILSSKKLLLSDSGFYLCAWSVLGLSNSPLHFGNGTRLTVT.

The rearrangement joins TRBV5-1 to TRBJ2-7; possible D gene TRBD2, 5 bases. The V gene's germline CDR1 is SGHRS and CDR2 YFSETQ. Deletions cut 2 bases from V and 6 bases from J, with 15 bases between. CDR3 size: 14 residues. The CDR3 is CASSLHGEGIEQYF. The CDR3 region has the DNA TGCGCCAGCAGCTTACACGGAGAGGGAATCGAGCAGTACTTC.

The chain carries TRBV30 and TRBJ1-6; tentatively, D is TRBD1 (6 bases). There are 15 residues in the CDR3. Germline V lookup: CDR1 GTSNPN, CDR2 SVGIG (reference sequence). V was cut by 0 bases and J by 7 bases, with 13 bases left in between. In nucleotides, the CDR3 is TGTGCCTGGAGTGTACGTCCAGGGGAAAATTCACCCCTCCACTTT. Its translation: CAWSVRPGENSPLHF.

The V and J genes are TRBV7-6 and TRBJ2-3, with 8 bases fitting TRBD2. The CDR3 is 15 residues long. The trim removed 5 bases at V and 2 bases at J, leaving 6 bases unmatched. Germline lookup yields CDR1 SGHVS and CDR2 FNYEAQ. The CDR3 here is CASSPISGNTDTQYF. The CDR3 DNA sequence: TGTGCCAGCAGCCCTATTAGCGGGAACACAGATACGCAGTATTTT.

The chain is built from TRBV19 and TRBJ2-1, with D uncertain. Trimming removed 0 bases from V and 6 bases from J, with 12 bases in between. The CDR3 runs 15 residues. Germline lookup yields CDR1 LNHDA and CDR2 SQIVND (reference sequence). CDR3 loop: CASSIDSSFSNEQFF. DNA of the CDR3: TGTGCCAGTAGTATAGACTCTAGTTTTTCCAATGAGCAGTTCTTC.

This chain uses TRBV7-6 with TRBJ2-7; 11 bases match TRBD2. J was trimmed by 2 bases and V by 5 bases; bases with no gene match: 8. There are 16 residues in the CDR3. The germline V gene encodes CDR1 SGHVS and CDR2 FNYEAQ. CDR3: CASSQSSGGFTYEQYF. The CDR3 nucleotides are TGTGCCAGCAGCCAATCTAGCGGGGGGTTTACCTACGAGCAGTACTTC. Filled out from reference TRBV7-6 and TRBJ2-7, the complete variable domain reads GAGVSQSPRYKVTKRGQDVALRCDPISGHVSLYWYRQALGQGPEFLTYFNYEAQQDKSGLPNDRFSAERPEGSISTLTIQRTEQRDSAMYRCASSQSSGGFTYEQYFGPGTRLTVT.

This chain uses TRBV12-5 with TRBJ1-5, with a possible D match to TRBD1 (5 bases). The CDR3 consists of 18 residues. Trimming removed 5 bases from V and 6 bases from J, with 26 bases in between. The germline gives CDR1 LGHNT, CDR2 FRNRAP. Here the CDR3 DNA reads TGTGCTAGTGGTCCACGGTGGGTCCGGGGGACGGGTAGTCAGCCCCAGCATTTT. Amino acid sequence: CASGPRWVRGTGSQPQHF.

The chain combines TRBV18 with TRBJ1-4; 8 nucleotides line up with TRBD1. The CDR3 spans 15 residues. The germline V gene has CDR1 KGHSH and CDR2 LQKENI. V was clipped by 3 bases and J by 9 bases; unmatched bases: 9. The CDR3 DNA reads TGTGCCAGCTCACCGTTGACAGGGGCGAATCAAAAACTGTTTTTT. Protein: CASSPLTGANQKLFF.

J is TRBJ1-5 and V is TRBV6-1, with no clear D. CDR3 length equals 12 residues. Trimming shortened V by 10 bases and J by 0 bases, and 7 bases separated the two germline ends. Germline V gives CDR1 MNHNS, CDR2 SASEGT. The CDR3 sequence: CAINNSNQPQHF. CDR3 nucleotide sequence: TGTGCCATCAACAATAGCAATCAGCCCCAGCATTTT.

J is TRBJ1-2 and V is TRBV7-2, with 10 positions matching TRBD1. Trimming removed 5 bases from V and 1 base from J; junction bases left unmatched: 1. The CDR3 runs 14 residues. Germline V lookup: CDR1 SGHTA, CDR2 FQGNSA. The CDR3 sequence: CASSRDRGNYGYTF. CDR3 sequence (DNA): TGTGCCAGCAGCCGGGACAGGGGTAACTATGGCTACACCTTC.

J is TRBJ2-3 and V is TRBV7-6, with D tentatively TRBD1 (6 bases). Germline CDR1 and CDR2: SGHVS and FNYEAQ. V was shortened by 4 bases and J by 2 bases, with 13 bases between the two germline ends. The CDR3 loop spans 15 amino acids. The CDR3 protein is CASSSTGTNTDTQYF. The CDR3 nucleotides read TGTGCCAGCAGCTCTACCGGGACAAACACAGATACGCAGTATTTT. Drawing the rest from reference TRBV7-6 and TRBJ2-3, the complete variable domain is GAGVSQSPRYKVTKRGQDVALRCDPISGHVSLYWYRQALGQGPEFLTYFNYEAQQDKSGLPNDRFSAERPEGSISTLTIQRTEQRDSAMYRCASSSTGTNTDTQYFGPGTRLTVL.

The chain joins TRBV30 to TRBJ2-5, with 12 bases identical to TRBD2. V lost 8 bases and J lost 7; bases outside the gene matches: 14. The CDR3 spans 15 residues. From germline, CDR1 is GTSNPN and CDR2 SVGIG (reference sequence). The CDR3 spells CAGSRASGGAGTQYF. The CDR3 nucleotides are TGTGCCGGATCCCGAGCTAGCGGGGGGGCGGGGACCCAGTACTTC.

The chain recombines TRBV29-1 with TRBJ2-5, with D tentatively TRBD1 (6 bases). The J call may be in error: the DNA end matches TRBJ2-7 better. Germline CDR1 reads SQVTM; CDR2 reads ANQGSEA. There are 13 residues in the CDR3. DNA for the CDR3: TGCAGCGTGCAACAGGGATACCTTTACGAGCAGTACTTC. This codes for CSVQQGYLYEQYF.

The chain links TRBV6-5 to TRBJ1-6; TRBD1 matches at 8 bases. This CDR3 has 14 amino acids. V dropped 10 bases and J dropped 9; count of bases not matched to a gene: 11. Germline-derived CDR1 and CDR2 are MNHEY and SVGAGI. The CDR3 bases are TGTGCCACCTCCAGACAGGGGAAGAGTTCACCCCTCCACTTT. Translation: CATSRQGKSSPLHF.

The chain carries TRBV13 and TRBJ2-5; 8 bases map to TRBD1. The CDR3 loop spans 14 amino acids. Germline trimming cut 0 bases from V and 4 bases from J; bases unmatched to any gene: 1. Germline CDR1 PRHDT, CDR2 FYEKMQ (reference sequence). CDR3 DNA sequence: TGTGCCAGCAGCTTAGGTACAGGGGGAGAGACCCAGTACTTC. Protein: CASSLGTGGETQYF.

The J gene is TRBJ2-1, the V gene TRBV6-1, with TRBD2 identical over 7 bases. V shed 2 bases, J shed 0 bases, and the junction held 7 bases outside the gene matches. The CDR3 has 17 amino acids. Germline CDR1 reads MNHNS; CDR2 reads SASEGT. CDR3 residues: CASSEFGGGSSYNEQFF. Written as DNA, the CDR3 is TGTGCCAGCAGTGAATTTGGGGGGGGAAGCTCCTACAATGAGCAGTTCTTC.

This chain links TRBV5-1 with TRBJ1-1, with TRBD1 matching over 10 bases. Germline assignment: CDR1 SGHRS and CDR2 YFSETQ. The CDR3 is made up of 16 amino acids. With V trimmed by 7 bases and J by 0 bases, 9 bases remained unmatched. CDR3 sequence (DNA): TGCGCCAGCGGGTCCGGGACAGGGGTGATGAACACTGAAGCTTTCTTT. It translates to CASGSGTGVMNTEAFF.

The J gene is TRBJ1-6, the V gene TRBV6-1, with 8 positions matching TRBD1. V shed 7 bases, J shed 7 bases, and the junction held 9 bases outside the gene matches. From germline, CDR1 is MNHNS and CDR2 SASEGT. CDR3 length equals 15 residues. The CDR3 DNA follows: TGTGCCAGCACGGGGACAGGCATGACCAATTCACCCCTCCACTTT. It specifies CASTGTGMTNSPLHF.

J is TRBJ1-2 and V is TRBV7-9; the D gene is possibly TRBD1 (5 bases). The germline V gene encodes CDR1 SEHNR and CDR2 FQNEAQ (reference sequence). CDR3 length: 11 residues. The V gene lost 5 bases and the J gene lost 7 bases, with 8 bases spanning the gap. CDR3 residues: CASSAGGGYTF. In DNA, the CDR3 is TGTGCCAGCAGCGCCGGGGGTGGCTACACCTTC.

The chain carries TRBV19 and TRBJ1-5; 8 nucleotides agree with TRBD1. Germline CDR1 and CDR2: LNHDA and SQIVND (reference sequence). The CDR3 contains 15 residues. The V segment lost 4 bases and the J segment 4 bases; nucleotides outside the gene matches: 6. As DNA, the CDR3 is TGTGCCAGTAGTACCTTAGGGACAGGTAATCAGCCCCAGCATTTT. Translating gives CASSTLGTGNQPQHF.

This chain connects TRBV7-3 to TRBJ1-6, with unresolved D. The CDR3 spans 12 residues. Deletions cut 6 bases from V and 8 bases from J, with 8 bases between. CDR1 and CDR2 from the germline V gene are SGHTA and FQGTGA. The CDR3 reads CASRSGYSPLHF. The CDR3 DNA is TGTGCCAGCAGATCGGGGTATTCACCCCTCCACTTT. Full variable domain (missing parts from reference TRBV7-3 and TRBJ1-6): GAGVSQTPSNKVTEKGKYVELRCDPISGHTALYWYRQSLGQGPEFLIYFQGTGAADDSGLPNDRFFAVRPEGSVSTLKIQRTERGDSAVYLCASRSGYSPLHFGNGTRLTVT.

V gene TRBV30 combines with J gene TRBJ2-1; the match to TRBD2 covers 8 bases. This CDR3 is 15 amino acids long. V dropped 2 bases and J dropped 8; count of bases not matched to a gene: 11. Germline V gives CDR1 GTSNPN, CDR2 SVGIG (reference sequence). CDR3 region: CAWSRAGALRDEQFF. The CDR3 nucleotides are TGTGCCTGGAGTAGAGCGGGGGCCCTGCGCGATGAGCAGTTCTTC.

The chain carries TRBV15 and TRBJ1-2, with D possibly matching TRBD1 (6 bases). V shed 1 base and J shed 4 bases, with 13 bases lying between them. CDR1 and CDR2 from the germline V gene are LNHNV and YYDKDF (reference sequence). CDR3 length: 15 residues. The CDR3 loop reads CATSRVIGQSYGYTF. CDR3 coding DNA: TGTGCCACCAGCAGAGTGATAGGACAGAGCTATGGCTACACCTTC.